A selection of T cell receptor beta chains follows, all from one sample in a study of blood T cell repertoires in COVID-19. Method: immunoSEQ multiplex PCR; TCRdb's copy keeps in-frame clones and lacks some. The sample has around 160,000 clones; 90% are singletons. The source material was peripheral blood. The receptors come from a man between 60 and 70 years old with active or convalescent COVID-19. Each CDR3 is given with its conserved first and last residue.

V gene	J gene	CDR3 protein
TRBV7-2	TRBJ1-3	CASSPGLSSGNTIYF
TRBV30	TRBJ1-1	CAWSVRAGGTEAFF
TRBV2	TRBJ1-5	CASSHAGRTYSNQPQHF
TRBV7-5	TRBJ1-1	CVRSPRDRGALKTEAFF
TRBV5-1	TRBJ1-2	CASSLDRGLDYGYTF
TRBV19	TRBJ2-3	CASSKGPKMAGRWTDTQYF
TRBV18	TRBJ1-1	CASSPGQTNTEAFF
TRBV5-1	TRBJ2-2	CASRGLAGYTGELFF
TRBV5-1	TRBJ2-5	CASSPTTSDRKETQYF
TRBV30	TRBJ2-7	CAWEQGAHEQYF
TRBV19	TRBJ2-7	CATKPGQGAYKPYEQYF
TRBV11-3	TRBJ1-4	CASSLDPRLTGAYSWKKLFF
TRBV29-1	TRBJ1-2	CSATTGGPVDGYTF
TRBV7-7	TRBJ1-3	CASGAGGGNTIYF
TRBV5-1	TRBJ2-1	CASSFLRDRVNEQFF
TRBV19	TRBJ2-4	CASSIDGTGRNIQYF
TRBV27	TRBJ1-1	CASSRTLTGMRINTEAFF
TRBV30	TRBJ1-1	CAWSEGLGKAFF
TRBV6-5	TRBJ1-1	CASSYYASGITEAFF
TRBV6-5	TRBJ1-3	CASTRGGAPGNTIYF
TRBV7-9	TRBJ2-4	CASSPTSAKNIQYF
TRBV5-1	TRBJ1-3	CASSLTGPGNTIYF
TRBV7-2	TRBJ2-5	CASSLLKLAGLETQYF
TRBV5-6	TRBJ1-6	CASSLERGQSPLHF
TRBV7-9	TRBJ2-2	CASSLRPRSGRPTGELFF
TRBV18	TRBJ2-1	CASSPPAGSGSTYNEQFF
TRBV7-9	TRBJ1-6	CASSTGTENSPLHF
TRBV18	TRBJ2-3	CASSPRVLSLATDTQYF
TRBV19	TRBJ2-3	CASSRGGTSGFLGTDTQYF
TRBV9	TRBJ1-5	CASSVDGGSNQPQHF
TRBV18	TRBJ1-3	CASSTNQPDRAGNTIYF
TRBV25-1	TRBJ1-6	CASSDRENSPLHF
TRBV7-6	TRBJ2-2	CASSLSRQGAGELFF
TRBV4-2	TRBJ2-1	CASSQELADNEQFF
TRBV7-2	TRBJ2-1	CASSTPGGSYNEQFF
TRBV5-1	TRBJ1-2	CASSPGEGYGYTF
TRBV19	TRBJ2-7	CASSMSGSSYEQYF
TRBV10-3	TRBJ2-2	CAIPGRRGTGELFF
TRBV7-9	TRBJ1-6	CASSDLTWRGINSPLHF
TRBV6-5	TRBJ2-3	CASWSTARYTQYF
TRBV7-6	TRBJ2-7	CASSPTRASEQYF
TRBV7-2	TRBJ1-4	CASSTTEKLFF
TRBV6-5	TRBJ1-1	CASSYGNSWTEAFF
TRBV10-3	TRBJ1-5	CAITRDINQPQHF
TRBV11-3	TRBJ2-2	CASSWGVTTGELFF
TRBV7-9	TRBJ1-4	CASRPGTHATNEKLFF
TRBV27	TRBJ2-2	CASSSGGSGHTGELFF
TRBV4-1	TRBJ2-1	CASSQGEGLGLGNEQFF